This is a list of T cell receptor beta chains from one sample in a study of cytomegalovirus exposure and HLA in healthy donors. Method: immunoSEQ multiplex PCR; TCRdb's copy keeps in-frame clones and lacks some. The sample has about 40,000 clones. The sample was PBMCs. The receptors derive from a man aged 40-49 years in good health and CMV-seropositive. Both conserved end residues are part of each CDR3. A D gene is named only where the DNA matches it firmly.

v_gene: TRBV2
j_gene: TRBJ1-4
d_gene: TRBD1
CDR3nt: TGTGCCAGCAGAGTCAGGACAGGGGGCTCGGAAAAACTGTTTTTT
CDR3aa: CASRVRTGGSEKLFF

v_gene: TRBV9
j_gene: TRBJ2-7
d_gene: TRBD2
CDR3nt: TGTGCCAGCAGCCGGGGGGGCGGGAACTCCTACGAGCAGTACTTC
CDR3aa: CASSRGGGNSYEQYF

v_gene: TRBV27
j_gene: TRBJ2-3
d_gene: TRBD2
CDR3nt: TGTGCCAGCAGTTCAGCGGGAACAGATACGCAGTATTTT
CDR3aa: CASSSAGTDTQYF

v_gene: TRBV11-2
j_gene: TRBJ1-3
d_gene: TRBD1
CDR3nt: TGTGCCAGCAGCTGGGGGACAGGGAGTTCAGGAAACACCATATATTTT
CDR3aa: CASSWGTGSSGNTIYF

v_gene: TRBV5-6
j_gene: TRBJ2-7
d_gene: TRBD1
CDR3nt: TGTGCCAGCAGCCCCAGGGGGTCCGACGAGCAGTACTTC
CDR3aa: CASSPRGSDEQYF

v_gene: TRBV2
j_gene: TRBJ2-1
d_gene: TRBD2
CDR3nt: TGTGCCAGCAGTGAAACTAGCGGGAGCGGTGAGCAGTTCTTC
CDR3aa: CASSETSGSGEQFF

v_gene: TRBV5-1
j_gene: TRBJ2-7
d_gene: TRBD1
CDR3nt: TGCGCCAGCAGCCCTGGTGGGACAGGACACTACGAGCAGTACTTC
CDR3aa: CASSPGGTGHYEQYF

v_gene: TRBV29-1
j_gene: TRBJ2-7
d_gene: TRBD1
CDR3nt: TGCAGCGTTGAAGGGTCAGGGGGCGCCTACGAGCAGTACTTC
CDR3aa: CSVEGSGGAYEQYF

v_gene: TRBV21-1
j_gene: TRBJ2-1
d_gene: -
CDR3nt: TGTGCCAGCGGGGAGGCGACCTACAATGAGCAGTTCTTC
CDR3aa: CASGEATYNEQFF

v_gene: TRBV19
j_gene: TRBJ1-2
d_gene: -
CDR3nt: TGTGCCAGTCTTCGAGACAGATATGGCTATGGCTACACCTTC
CDR3aa: CASLRDRYGYGYTF

v_gene: TRBV4-1
j_gene: TRBJ2-7
d_gene: -
CDR3nt: TGCGCCAGCAGCCAAGATCGTTGGCAGGGCGTTCGGTACGAGCAGTACTTC
CDR3aa: CASSQDRWQGVRYEQYF

v_gene: TRBV6-5
j_gene: TRBJ1-2
d_gene: TRBD1
CDR3nt: TGTGCCAGCAGTACAACAGGGGGGGGTGTGGGCTACACCTTC
CDR3aa: CASSTTGGGVGYTF

v_gene: TRBV9
j_gene: TRBJ2-5
d_gene: -
CDR3nt: TGTGCCAGCAGCGTAACGGGGAGAGAGACCCAGTACTTC
CDR3aa: CASSVTGRETQYF

v_gene: TRBV10-1
j_gene: TRBJ2-1
d_gene: TRBD1
CDR3nt: TGCGCCAGCAGCCGGGGACAGTACAATGAGCAGTTCTTC
CDR3aa: CASSRGQYNEQFF

v_gene: TRBV6-1
j_gene: TRBJ2-7
d_gene: -
CDR3nt: TGTGCATCCCGGCTAGAGCGGGAGCAGTACTTC
CDR3aa: CASRLEREQYF

v_gene: TRBV19
j_gene: TRBJ2-1
d_gene: -
CDR3nt: TGTGCCAGTAGTATAGCGGGGAGTTGGAGGCGAAATGAGCAGTTCTTC
CDR3aa: CASSIAGSWRRNEQFF

v_gene: TRBV11-2
j_gene: TRBJ2-7
d_gene: -
CDR3nt: TGTGCCAGCAGCTTTACAGGGCTCGAGCAGTACTTC
CDR3aa: CASSFTGLEQYF

v_gene: TRBV4-1
j_gene: TRBJ2-3
d_gene: -
CDR3nt: TGCGCCAGCAGCCAAGTGAGAGATACGCAGTATTTT
CDR3aa: CASSQVRDTQYF

v_gene: TRBV19
j_gene: TRBJ2-7
d_gene: TRBD2
CDR3nt: TGTGCCAGTAGTAGCTTTTCGCTAGCGGCCTCCTACGAGCAGTACTTC
CDR3aa: CASSSFSLAASYEQYF

v_gene: TRBV5-1
j_gene: TRBJ2-5
d_gene: TRBD2
CDR3nt: TGCGCCAGCAGCTGGGCGGCGGGGGGACAAGAGACCCAGTACTTC
CDR3aa: CASSWAAGGQETQYF

v_gene: TRBV28
j_gene: TRBJ2-7
d_gene: TRBD1
CDR3nt: TGTGCCAGTGGGACAGCCACTTCCTACGAGCAGTACTTC
CDR3aa: CASGTATSYEQYF

v_gene: TRBV4-1
j_gene: TRBJ1-5
d_gene: -
CDR3nt: TGCGCCAGCAGCGCACGACAGGTTAGCAATCAGCCCCAGCATTTT
CDR3aa: CASSARQVSNQPQHF

v_gene: TRBV14
j_gene: TRBJ1-3
d_gene: -
CDR3nt: TGTGCCAGCAGCTATGCGACGGGAACTGGAAACACCATATATTTT
CDR3aa: CASSYATGTGNTIYF

v_gene: TRBV28
j_gene: TRBJ2-7
d_gene: TRBD2
CDR3nt: TGTGCCAGCAGCGGGGGGGCGTTTACCGAGCAGTACTTC
CDR3aa: CASSGGAFTEQYF

v_gene: TRBV19
j_gene: TRBJ1-4
d_gene: -
CDR3nt: TGTGCCAGCAGGCTGGGGGAGGGCGAAAAACTGTTTTTT
CDR3aa: CASRLGEGEKLFF

v_gene: TRBV21-1
j_gene: TRBJ2-1
d_gene: -
CDR3nt: TGTGCCAGCAACCACCTCTCGGGGAGGTCGGAGGATGAGCAGTTCTTC
CDR3aa: CASNHLSGRSEDEQFF

v_gene: TRBV7-9
j_gene: TRBJ1-4
d_gene: -
CDR3nt: TGTGCCAGCAGCCCCAGACAGAAAACTAATGAAAAACTGTTTTTT
CDR3aa: CASSPRQKTNEKLFF

v_gene: TRBV5-1
j_gene: TRBJ2-6
d_gene: -
CDR3nt: TGCGCCAGCAGCTTGGGGGACTGGCACTCTGGGGCCAACGTCCTGACTTTC
CDR3aa: CASSLGDWHSGANVLTF

v_gene: TRBV7-3
j_gene: TRBJ2-5
d_gene: -
CDR3nt: TGTGCCAGCAGCCAGGGTAGACAAGAGACCCAGTACTTC
CDR3aa: CASSQGRQETQYF

v_gene: TRBV2
j_gene: TRBJ2-5
d_gene: TRBD2
CDR3nt: TGTGCCAGCAGCTCGGCTAGCGGGGAAGAGACCCAGTACTTC
CDR3aa: CASSSASGEETQYF

v_gene: TRBV7-2
j_gene: TRBJ1-4
d_gene: -
CDR3nt: TGTGCCAGCAGGGCCCGGAGCAGCGGTGAAAAACTGTTTTTT
CDR3aa: CASRARSSGEKLFF

v_gene: TRBV7-3
j_gene: TRBJ2-3
d_gene: -
CDR3nt: TGTGCCAGCAGCCCTACTGGGGGCGCAGATACGCAGTATTTT
CDR3aa: CASSPTGGADTQYF

v_gene: TRBV5-1
j_gene: TRBJ2-4
d_gene: TRBD1
CDR3nt: TGCGCCAGCAGCCCCACAGGGGGCGAAGCCAAAAACATTCAGTACTTC
CDR3aa: CASSPTGGEAKNIQYF

v_gene: TRBV28
j_gene: TRBJ2-7
d_gene: TRBD1
CDR3nt: TGTGCCAGCAGTTTTCAAGGGACAGCCTCCTACGAGCAGTACTTC
CDR3aa: CASSFQGTASYEQYF

v_gene: TRBV18
j_gene: TRBJ2-5
d_gene: TRBD2
CDR3nt: TGTGCCAGCTCACCACCCGGGACTAGCGGGCTGGAGACCCAGTACTTC
CDR3aa: CASSPPGTSGLETQYF

v_gene: TRBV29-1
j_gene: TRBJ2-7
d_gene: TRBD1
CDR3nt: TGCAGCGTGGCGGGACAGGTATCCTACGAGCAGTACTTC
CDR3aa: CSVAGQVSYEQYF

v_gene: TRBV5-1
j_gene: TRBJ1-2
d_gene: TRBD1
CDR3nt: TGCGCCAGCAGCTCCCCGACAGGGGATGGCTACACCTTC
CDR3aa: CASSSPTGDGYTF

v_gene: TRBV10-3
j_gene: TRBJ2-5
d_gene: -
CDR3nt: TGTGCCACCGTGGGTGGGAGTGGGGAGACCCAGTACTTC
CDR3aa: CATVGGSGETQYF

v_gene: TRBV10-3
j_gene: TRBJ2-2
d_gene: TRBD2
CDR3nt: TGTGCCATCAGTGTGGGACTAGCGGAGAACACCGGGGAGCTGTTTTTT
CDR3aa: CAISVGLAENTGELFF

v_gene: TRBV27
j_gene: TRBJ2-7
d_gene: TRBD2
CDR3nt: TGTGCCAGCAGTCGAGGGACTACCTACGAGCAGTACTTC
CDR3aa: CASSRGTTYEQYF

v_gene: TRBV30
j_gene: TRBJ1-3
d_gene: -
CDR3nt: TGTGCCTGCCTGGGGCTAACTGGAAACACCATATATTTT
CDR3aa: CACLGLTGNTIYF

v_gene: TRBV4-1
j_gene: TRBJ2-1
d_gene: TRBD1
CDR3nt: TGCGCCAGCAGCCGAGGGAACGACAGGGGCTCCTACAATGAGCAGTTCTTC
CDR3aa: CASSRGNDRGSYNEQFF

v_gene: TRBV6-1
j_gene: TRBJ2-7
d_gene: -
CDR3nt: TGTGCCAGCAGTGTCTGGGGAGCGGGTGGGCGGTACGAGCAGTACTTC
CDR3aa: CASSVWGAGGRYEQYF

v_gene: TRBV23-1
j_gene: TRBJ2-3
d_gene: TRBD2
CDR3nt: TGCGCCAGCAGTCAATCGCCTAGCGGGAGAGGTGGAGTCGGGGATACGCAGTATTTT
CDR3aa: CASSQSPSGRGGVGDTQYF

v_gene: TRBV19
j_gene: TRBJ1-5
d_gene: TRBD1
CDR3nt: TGTGCCAGTAGTCGGACAGGGGGCGATCAGCCCCAGCATTTT
CDR3aa: CASSRTGGDQPQHF

v_gene: TRBV7-2
j_gene: TRBJ2-5
d_gene: TRBD2
CDR3nt: TGTGCCAGCAGCTTCCGAGGAGCGGGAGGGTTTGGGGAGACCCAGTACTTC
CDR3aa: CASSFRGAGGFGETQYF

v_gene: TRBV5-1
j_gene: TRBJ2-1
d_gene: TRBD2
CDR3nt: TGCGCCAGCAGCTCACGGACTAGCGGGGGGAATGAGCAGTTCTTC
CDR3aa: CASSSRTSGGNEQFF

v_gene: TRBV9
j_gene: TRBJ1-4
d_gene: -
CDR3nt: TGTGCCAGCAGCGCCGGGGGACCTAATGAAAAACTGTTTTTT
CDR3aa: CASSAGGPNEKLFF

v_gene: TRBV2
j_gene: TRBJ2-3
d_gene: -
CDR3nt: TGTGCCAGCAGTGGACCAGGGGTGAGCACAGATACGCAGTATTTT
CDR3aa: CASSGPGVSTDTQYF

v_gene: TRBV2
j_gene: TRBJ1-5
d_gene: TRBD1
CDR3nt: TGTGCCAGCAGTGTTCAGGGGGTGGATCAGCCCCAGCATTTT
CDR3aa: CASSVQGVDQPQHF

v_gene: TRBV9
j_gene: TRBJ2-1
d_gene: -
CDR3nt: TGTGCCAGCAGCGAGACAGCTTACAATGAGCAGTTCTTC
CDR3aa: CASSETAYNEQFF